The present TCR beta chain was sequenced within a study of blood T cell repertoires in COVID-19. Study background: Sample material is recorded as cDNA or gDNA derived from T cells, B-cell-depleted T cells, or PBMCs.

CDR3 size: 15 residues. The germline V gene encodes CDR1 GTSNPN and CDR2 SVGIG (reference sequence). V was clipped by 5 bases and J by 4 bases; unmatched bases: 12. TCRdb keeps only in-frame clones here, not all; method: immunoSEQ multiplex PCR. In the table there are around 130,000 clones, approximately 86% of which are singletons. Individuals aged roughly 18 to 100 years were recruited from fewer than 30 US areas. Each participant's cohort was designated according to participant-reported clinical history. This clonotype originated in a woman aged 45-65 years who had recovered from COVID-19. J is TRBJ1-2 and V is TRBV30; 8 nucleotides line up with TRBD1. Material: PBMCs or T cells enriched from blood (not recorded which). CDR3 loop: CAWYRDRYPRYGYTF. The CDR3, as DNA: TGTGCCTGGTATCGGGACAGGTATCCGCGCTATGGCTACACCTTC.